Following are 4 T cell receptor beta chains from one sample sequenced in a study of shared clonotypes between healthy human individuals. TCRdb's copy holds only in-frame clones and misses some; the assay was immunoSEQ multiplex PCR. Among about 2.4 million clones listed, approximately 94% were seen once. The sample taken for sequencing was naive CD4+ T cells sorted from blood. Noted subset: CD45RA+ positively selected. Source of these receptors: a man aged 18 to 35 in good health.

V is TRBV30 and J is TRBJ2-3; D possibly corresponds to TRBD1 (6 bases). The CDR3 spans 15 residues. V was pared by 3 bases and J by 4 bases, with 17 bases between. Germline V lookup: CDR1 GTSNPN, CDR2 SVGIG (reference sequence). CDR3 sequence reads: CAWRRGHGSSDTQYF. The CDR3, as DNA: TGTGCCTGGAGGAGGGGACATGGTTCCTCAGATACGCAGTATTTT. Full variable domain (outside the CDR3, taken from reference TRBV30 and TRBJ2-3): SQTIHQWPATLVQPVGSPLSLECTVEGTSNPNLYWYRQAAGRGLQLLFYSVGIGQISSEVPQNLSASRPQDRQFILSSKKLLLSDSGFYLCAWRRGHGSSDTQYFGPGTRLTVL.

This chain uses TRBV7-8 with TRBJ1-1; maybe TRBD1 (5 bases). Deletions cut 3 bases from V and 6 bases from J, with 17 bases between. The germline gives CDR1 SGHVS, CDR2 FQNEAQ. The CDR3 contains 15 residues. CDR3 sequence reads: CASSLGGGAPAEAFF. CDR3 nucleotide sequence: TGTGCCAGCAGCTTGGGGGGAGGGGCGCCCGCTGAAGCTTTCTTT.

The chain uses TRBV6-1 and TRBJ2-7, with 9 nucleotides matching TRBD2. V lost 10 bases, J lost 4 bases, and 14 bases stayed unmatched. Germline CDR1 and CDR2: MNHNS and SASEGT. The CDR3 totals 15 residues. CDR3 in amino acids: CAIRAGLAGIYEQYF. The CDR3 bases are TGTGCCATCCGGGCGGGGCTAGCGGGGATATACGAGCAGTACTTC.

The V gene is TRBV30, the J gene TRBJ2-1, with 8 bases identical to TRBD2. Losses at the gene ends were 5 bases for V and 9 bases for J; bases not matched to a gene: 6. This CDR3 comprises 12 residues. CDR1 GTSNPN and CDR2 SVGIG come from the germline V gene (reference sequence). The CDR3: CAWWPGGGEQFF. The CDR3 coding sequence is TGTGCCTGGTGGCCCGGGGGGGGTGAGCAGTTCTTC.